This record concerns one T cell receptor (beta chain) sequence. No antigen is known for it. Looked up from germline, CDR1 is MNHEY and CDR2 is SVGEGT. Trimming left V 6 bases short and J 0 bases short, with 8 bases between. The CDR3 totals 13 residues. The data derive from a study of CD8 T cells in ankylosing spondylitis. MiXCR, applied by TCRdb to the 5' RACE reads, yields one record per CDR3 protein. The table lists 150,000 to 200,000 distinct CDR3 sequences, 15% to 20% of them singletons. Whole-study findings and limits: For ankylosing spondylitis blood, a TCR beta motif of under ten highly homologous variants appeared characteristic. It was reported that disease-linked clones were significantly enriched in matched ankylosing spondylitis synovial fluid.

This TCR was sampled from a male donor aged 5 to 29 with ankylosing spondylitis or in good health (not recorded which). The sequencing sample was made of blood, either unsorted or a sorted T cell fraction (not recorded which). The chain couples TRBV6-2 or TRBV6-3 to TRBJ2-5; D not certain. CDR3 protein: CASSDTDQETQYF. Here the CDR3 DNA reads TGTGCCAGCAGCGATACAGACCAAGAGACCCAGTACTTC.